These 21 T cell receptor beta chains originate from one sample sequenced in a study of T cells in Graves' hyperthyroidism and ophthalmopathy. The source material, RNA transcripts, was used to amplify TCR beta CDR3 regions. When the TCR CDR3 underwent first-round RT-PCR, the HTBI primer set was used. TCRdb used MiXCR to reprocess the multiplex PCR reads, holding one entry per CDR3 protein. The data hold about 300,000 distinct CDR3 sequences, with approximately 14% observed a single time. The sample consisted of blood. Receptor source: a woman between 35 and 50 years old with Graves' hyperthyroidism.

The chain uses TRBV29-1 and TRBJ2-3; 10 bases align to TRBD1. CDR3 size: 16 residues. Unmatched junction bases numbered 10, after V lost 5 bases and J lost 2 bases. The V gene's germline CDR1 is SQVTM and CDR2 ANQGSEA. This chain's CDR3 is CSVPTPGQGHTDTQYF. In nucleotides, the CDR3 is TGCAGCGTTCCAACCCCGGGACAGGGGCACACAGATACGCAGTATTTT.

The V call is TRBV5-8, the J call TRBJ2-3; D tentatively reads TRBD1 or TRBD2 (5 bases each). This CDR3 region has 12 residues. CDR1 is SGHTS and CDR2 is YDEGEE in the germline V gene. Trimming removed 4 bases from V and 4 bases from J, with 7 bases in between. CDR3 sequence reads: CASSRGADTQYF. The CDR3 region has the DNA TGTGCCAGCAGCCGAGGGGCAGATACGCAGTATTTT.

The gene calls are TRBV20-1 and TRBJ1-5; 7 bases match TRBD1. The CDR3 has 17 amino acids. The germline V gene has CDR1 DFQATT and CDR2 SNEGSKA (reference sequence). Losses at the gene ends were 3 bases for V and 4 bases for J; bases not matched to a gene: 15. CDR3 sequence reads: CSASFRGEGGKNQPQHF. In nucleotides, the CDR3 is TGCAGTGCTAGCTTCAGGGGGGAGGGAGGTAAAAATCAGCCCCAGCATTTT.

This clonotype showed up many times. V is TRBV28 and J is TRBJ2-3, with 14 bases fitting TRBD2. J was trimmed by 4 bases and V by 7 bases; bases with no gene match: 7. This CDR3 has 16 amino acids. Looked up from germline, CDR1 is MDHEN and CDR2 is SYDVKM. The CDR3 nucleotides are TGTGCCAGCACCGCCACGGGACTAGCGGGGGCAGATACGCAGTATTTT. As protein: CASTATGLAGADTQYF.

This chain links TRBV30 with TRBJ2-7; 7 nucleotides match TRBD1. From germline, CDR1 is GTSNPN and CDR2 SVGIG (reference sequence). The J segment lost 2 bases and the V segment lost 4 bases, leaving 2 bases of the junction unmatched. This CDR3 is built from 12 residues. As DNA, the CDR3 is TGTGCCTGGAAACAGGGGCCCTACGAGCAGTACTTC. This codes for CAWKQGPYEQYF.

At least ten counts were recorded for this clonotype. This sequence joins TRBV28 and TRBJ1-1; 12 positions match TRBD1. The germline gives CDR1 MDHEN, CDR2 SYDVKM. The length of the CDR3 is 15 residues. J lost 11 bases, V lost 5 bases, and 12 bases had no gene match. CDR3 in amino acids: CASSAGGQGAVGAFF. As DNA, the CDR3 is TGTGCCAGCAGTGCGGGGGGACAGGGGGCAGTGGGGGCTTTCTTT.

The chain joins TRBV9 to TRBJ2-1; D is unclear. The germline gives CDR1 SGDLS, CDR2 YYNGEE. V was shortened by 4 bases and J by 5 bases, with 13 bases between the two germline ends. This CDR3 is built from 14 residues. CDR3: CASSPPSRDNEQFF. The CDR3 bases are TGTGCCAGCAGCCCCCCCTCCCGCGACAATGAGCAGTTCTTC.

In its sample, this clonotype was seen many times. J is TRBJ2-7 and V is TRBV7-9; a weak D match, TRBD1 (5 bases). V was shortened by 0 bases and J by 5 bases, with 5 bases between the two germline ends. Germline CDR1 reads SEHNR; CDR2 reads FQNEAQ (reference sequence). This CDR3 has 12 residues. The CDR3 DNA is TGTGCCAGCAGCTTAGCCAGGGACGAGCAGTACTTC. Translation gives CASSLARDEQYF.

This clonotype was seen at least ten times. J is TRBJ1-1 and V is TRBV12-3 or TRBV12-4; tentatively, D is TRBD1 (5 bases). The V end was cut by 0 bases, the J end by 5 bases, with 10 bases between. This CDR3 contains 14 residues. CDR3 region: CASSLAGPGTEAFF. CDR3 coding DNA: TGTGCCAGCAGTTTAGCGGGCCCAGGGACTGAAGCTTTCTTT.

The CDR3 coding sequence is TGTGCCAGCAGTTATGCGTGGGGCCACACAGATACGCAGTATTTT. It is translated as CASSYAWGHTDTQYF. The rearrangement joins TRBV6-2 or TRBV6-3 to TRBJ2-3; possibly TRBD1 for D (5 bases). V shed 3 bases and J shed 2 bases, with 12 bases lying between them. Germline CDR1 MNHEY, CDR2 SVGEGT. CDR3 length: 15 amino acids.

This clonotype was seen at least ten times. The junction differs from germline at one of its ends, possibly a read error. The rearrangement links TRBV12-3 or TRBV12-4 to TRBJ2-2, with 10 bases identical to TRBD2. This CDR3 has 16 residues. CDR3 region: CVSNLGFLAGVGELFF. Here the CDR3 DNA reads TGTGTCAGCAACCTAGGGTTTCTAGCGGGAGTCGGGGAGCTGTTTTTT.

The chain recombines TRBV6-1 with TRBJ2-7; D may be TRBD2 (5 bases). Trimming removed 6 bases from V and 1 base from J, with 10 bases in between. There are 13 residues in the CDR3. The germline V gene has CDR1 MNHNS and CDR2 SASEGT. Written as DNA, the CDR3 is TGTGCCAGCAGGCTTAGGGAGTCCTACGAGCAGTACTTC. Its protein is CASRLRESYEQYF.

The CDR3 sequence: CASSLIPGLAGNTGELFF. DNA of the CDR3: TGTGCCAGCAGTTTAATACCGGGACTAGCGGGCAACACCGGGGAGCTGTTTTTT. The chain links TRBV28 to TRBJ2-2, with TRBD2 matching 12 bases. This CDR3 is 18 amino acids long. The V gene end was trimmed by 2 bases and the J gene end by 2 bases; junction bases not matched to a gene: 6. Germline CDR1 MDHEN, CDR2 SYDVKM.

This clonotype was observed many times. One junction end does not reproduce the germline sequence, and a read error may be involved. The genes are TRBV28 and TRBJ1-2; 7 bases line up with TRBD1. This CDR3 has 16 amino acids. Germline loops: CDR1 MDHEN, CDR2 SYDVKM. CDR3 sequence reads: CASNLNQGGRGGGYTF. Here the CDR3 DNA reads TGTGCCAGCAATTTAAATCAAGGGGGCCGAGGAGGGGGCTACACCTTC.

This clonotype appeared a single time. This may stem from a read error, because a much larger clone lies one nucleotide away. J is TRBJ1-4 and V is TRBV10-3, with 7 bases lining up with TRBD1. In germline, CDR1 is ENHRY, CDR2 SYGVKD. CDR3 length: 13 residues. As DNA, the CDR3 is TGTACCATCAGGGGGGCGTTACGGGAAAAACTGTTTTTT. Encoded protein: CTIRGALREKLFF.

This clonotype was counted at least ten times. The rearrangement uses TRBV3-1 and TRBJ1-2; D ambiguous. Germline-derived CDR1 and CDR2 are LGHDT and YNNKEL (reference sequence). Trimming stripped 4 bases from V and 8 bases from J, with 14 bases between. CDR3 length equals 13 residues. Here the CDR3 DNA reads TGTGCCAGCAGCCTACAACACTTGGCGGGCTACACCTTC. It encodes CASSLQHLAGYTF.

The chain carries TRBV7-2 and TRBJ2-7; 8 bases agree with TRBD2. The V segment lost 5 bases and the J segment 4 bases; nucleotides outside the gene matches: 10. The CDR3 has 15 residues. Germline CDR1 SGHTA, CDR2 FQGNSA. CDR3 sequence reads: CASSAQGGGRYEQYF. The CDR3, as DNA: TGTGCCAGCAGCGCACAGGGCGGGGGGAGGTACGAGCAGTACTTC.

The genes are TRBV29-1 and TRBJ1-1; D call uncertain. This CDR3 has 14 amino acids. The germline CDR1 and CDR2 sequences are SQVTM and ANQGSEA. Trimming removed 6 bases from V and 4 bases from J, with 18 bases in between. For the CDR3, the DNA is TGCAGCGTCCAGCGGAAAGGGAGGGCCACTGAAGCTTTCTTT. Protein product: CSVQRKGRATEAFF. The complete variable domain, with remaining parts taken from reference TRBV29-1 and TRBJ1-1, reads SAVISQKPSRDICQRGTSLTIQCQVDSQVTMMFWYRQQPGQSLTLIATANQGSEATYESGFVIDKFPISRPNLTFSTLTVSNMSPEDSSIYLCSVQRKGRATEAFFGQGTRLTVV.

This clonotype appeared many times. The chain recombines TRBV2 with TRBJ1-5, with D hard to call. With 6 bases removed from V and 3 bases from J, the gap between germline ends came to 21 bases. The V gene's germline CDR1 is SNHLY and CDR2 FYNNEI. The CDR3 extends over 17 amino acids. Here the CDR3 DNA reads TGTGCCAGCAGCGGAGACATAATCGGAACTCACAATCAGCCCCAGCATTTT. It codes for CASSGDIIGTHNQPQHF.

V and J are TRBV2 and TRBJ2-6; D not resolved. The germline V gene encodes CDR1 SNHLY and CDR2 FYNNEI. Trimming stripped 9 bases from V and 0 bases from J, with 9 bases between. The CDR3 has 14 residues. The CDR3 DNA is TGTGCCAGTCTCTACTTCTCTGGGGCCAACGTCCTGACTTTC. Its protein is CASLYFSGANVLTF.

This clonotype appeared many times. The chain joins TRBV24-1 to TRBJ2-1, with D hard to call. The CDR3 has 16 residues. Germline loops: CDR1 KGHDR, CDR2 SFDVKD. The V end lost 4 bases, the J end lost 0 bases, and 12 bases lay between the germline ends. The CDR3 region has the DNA TGTGCCACCAGTGAAATTGGGCCGGACTCCTACAATGAGCAGTTCTTC. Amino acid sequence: CATSEIGPDSYNEQFF.